A selection of T cell receptor beta chains follows, all from one sample in a study of response to subunit inactivated influenza vaccine. TCRdb fed the RT-PCR reads into MiXCR, producing one record per CDR3 protein. The repertoire includes a few hundred thousand distinct CDR3 sequences, 21% of them detected once, and 10% sits in the top ten. The material sequenced was PBMCs from blood, taken less than 22 months after vaccination. These receptor sequences come from a man aged 50-75 years who received an inactivated influenza vaccine. Both conserved end residues are part of each CDR3. The D gene is left open where the match is weak. Rows give clone size only sometimes, using once, few, many, or a class for an expanded clone.

d_call: -; j_call: TRBJ1-5; v_call: TRBV19; clone_size: many; cdr3_aa: CASSTVHGNQPQHF; cdr3_nt: TGTGCCAGTAGTACCGTTCACGGAAATCAGCCCCAGCATTTT
d_call: -; j_call: TRBJ2-5; v_call: TRBV5-4; clone_size: once; cdr3_aa: CASSLSGTQTQYF; cdr3_nt: TGTGCCAGCAGCTTATCAGGGACGCAGACCCAGTACTTC
d_call: -; j_call: TRBJ1-2; v_call: TRBV27; clone_size: -; cdr3_aa: CASSFTGRGYTF; cdr3_nt: TGTGCCAGCAGTTTCACAGGTCGGGGCTACACCTTC
d_call: TRBD1; j_call: TRBJ1-4; v_call: TRBV6-1; clone_size: few; cdr3_aa: CARQGYKINEKLFF; cdr3_nt: TGTGCCAGACAGGGGTATAAAATTAATGAAAAACTGTTTTTT
d_call: -; j_call: TRBJ1-2; v_call: TRBV5-1; clone_size: few; cdr3_aa: CASSMTGREGYTF; cdr3_nt: TGCGCCAGCAGCATGACAGGTAGAGAGGGCTACACCTTC
d_call: -; j_call: TRBJ1-2; v_call: TRBV28; clone_size: -; cdr3_aa: CATNPGATYGYTF; cdr3_nt: TGTGCCACCAACCCGGGGGCTACCTATGGCTACACCTTC
d_call: TRBD1; j_call: TRBJ1-2; v_call: TRBV6-2/TRBV6-3; clone_size: -; cdr3_aa: CASSTRLGDRVYGYTF; cdr3_nt: TGTGCCAGCAGCACTCGCCTTGGGGACAGGGTCTATGGCTACACCTTC
d_call: -; j_call: TRBJ2-3; v_call: TRBV7-9; clone_size: -; cdr3_aa: CASSNRQVGTDTQYF; cdr3_nt: TGTGCCAGCAGCAACCGACAGGTGGGCACAGATACGCAGTATTTT
d_call: -; j_call: TRBJ1-5; v_call: TRBV6-5; clone_size: few; cdr3_aa: CASSYPEYSNQPQHF; cdr3_nt: TGTGCCAGCAGTTACCCGGAGTATAGCAATCAGCCCCAGCATTTT
d_call: -; j_call: TRBJ2-5; v_call: TRBV12-3/TRBV12-4; clone_size: -; cdr3_aa: CASSNGHSAETQYF; cdr3_nt: TGTGCCAGCAGTAACGGACACTCGGCGGAGACCCAGTACTTC
d_call: -; j_call: TRBJ2-5; v_call: TRBV19; clone_size: -; cdr3_aa: CASSIRLQETQYF; cdr3_nt: TGTGCCAGTAGTATCCGGCTCCAAGAGACCCAGTACTTC
d_call: -; j_call: TRBJ1-5; v_call: TRBV29-1; clone_size: many; cdr3_aa: CSVEDTNQPQHF; cdr3_nt: TGCAGCGTTGAAGACACCAATCAGCCCCAGCATTTT
d_call: -; j_call: TRBJ2-1; v_call: TRBV3-1; clone_size: few; cdr3_aa: CASSQMGDQQFF; cdr3_nt: TGTGCCAGCAGCCAGATGGGGGACCAGCAGTTCTTC
d_call: TRBD1; j_call: TRBJ1-6; v_call: TRBV20-1; clone_size: -; cdr3_aa: CSARDRINSPLHF; cdr3_nt: TGCAGTGCTCGGGACAGAATAAATTCACCCCTCCACTTT
d_call: -; j_call: TRBJ1-5; v_call: TRBV7-9; clone_size: -; cdr3_aa: CAVGDLEDQPQHF; cdr3_nt: TGTGCCGTCGGGGACCTTGAGGATCAGCCCCAGCATTTT
d_call: TRBD1; j_call: TRBJ1-6; v_call: TRBV7-9; clone_size: few; cdr3_aa: CASSPFRGVWNSPLHF; cdr3_nt: TGTGCCAGCAGCCCATTCAGGGGGGTCTGGAATTCACCCCTCCACTTT
d_call: -; j_call: TRBJ2-5; v_call: TRBV6-6; clone_size: many; cdr3_aa: CASRTSGKETQYF; cdr3_nt: TGTGCCAGCAGGACATCCGGGAAAGAGACCCAGTACTTC
d_call: -; j_call: TRBJ1-2; v_call: TRBV3-1; clone_size: many; cdr3_aa: CASSQQAYGYTF; cdr3_nt: TGTGCCAGCAGCCAACAGGCCTATGGCTACACCTTC
d_call: TRBD1; j_call: TRBJ1-2; v_call: TRBV7-9; clone_size: many; cdr3_aa: CASSSSGTGYGYTF; cdr3_nt: TGTGCCAGCAGCTCCTCCGGGACAGGATACGGCTACACCTTC
d_call: -; j_call: TRBJ1-2; v_call: TRBV15; clone_size: -; cdr3_aa: CATRAGTNYGYTF; cdr3_nt: TGTGCCACCAGGGCCGGGACCAACTATGGCTACACCTTC
d_call: -; j_call: TRBJ1-5; v_call: TRBV7-2; clone_size: few; cdr3_aa: CASSLGGLQDQPQHF; cdr3_nt: TGTGCCAGCAGCTTGGGGGGACTGCAGGATCAGCCCCAGCATTTT
d_call: -; j_call: TRBJ2-7; v_call: TRBV7-2; clone_size: few; cdr3_aa: CASSLAGLSSPYEQYF; cdr3_nt: TGTGCCAGCAGCTTAGCCGGACTTTCAAGCCCCTACGAGCAGTACTTC
d_call: -; j_call: TRBJ2-3; v_call: TRBV7-2; clone_size: -; cdr3_aa: CASNRDWSTDTQYF; cdr3_nt: TGTGCCAGCAACAGGGACTGGAGCACAGATACGCAGTATTTT
d_call: -; j_call: TRBJ1-1; v_call: TRBV7-9; clone_size: -; cdr3_aa: CASSLVGISNTEAFF; cdr3_nt: TGTGCCAGCAGCTTAGTAGGTATCAGCAACACTGAAGCTTTCTTT
d_call: -; j_call: TRBJ1-2; v_call: TRBV20-1; clone_size: few; cdr3_aa: CSAVSPGTLGGYTF; cdr3_nt: TGCAGTGCTGTATCCCCCGGGACCTTAGGGGGCTACACCTTC
d_call: -; j_call: TRBJ2-3; v_call: TRBV5-1; clone_size: few; cdr3_aa: CASSLVVPDTQYF; cdr3_nt: TGCGCCAGCAGCTTGGTGGTACCAGATACGCAGTATTTT
d_call: TRBD2; j_call: TRBJ2-1; v_call: TRBV4-1; clone_size: -; cdr3_aa: CASSLTPAGGDEQFF; cdr3_nt: TGCGCCAGCAGCCTTACGCCGGCGGGGGGCGATGAGCAGTTCTTC
d_call: TRBD1; j_call: TRBJ2-2; v_call: TRBV24-1; clone_size: few; cdr3_aa: CATSDSQGKVISGELFF; cdr3_nt: TGTGCCACCAGTGATTCACAGGGGAAAGTCATAAGCGGGGAGCTGTTTTTT
d_call: TRBD2; j_call: TRBJ2-3; v_call: TRBV6-1; clone_size: few; cdr3_aa: CASSSTSGVYTQYF; cdr3_nt: TGTGCCAGCAGCTCGACTAGCGGGGTTTATACGCAGTATTTT
d_call: -; j_call: TRBJ1-2; v_call: TRBV18; clone_size: few; cdr3_aa: CASSPRDIHNYGYTF; cdr3_nt: TGTGCCAGCTCACCCCGGGACATCCATAACTATGGCTACACCTTC
d_call: -; j_call: TRBJ1-1; v_call: TRBV5-5; clone_size: -; cdr3_aa: CASSLVVTSNTEAFF; cdr3_nt: TGTGCCAGCAGCTTGGTGGTCACTTCGAACACTGAAGCTTTCTTT
d_call: -; j_call: TRBJ1-5; v_call: TRBV28; clone_size: -; cdr3_aa: CASSLFQDSNQPQHF; cdr3_nt: TGTGCCAGCAGTTTATTTCAAGATAGCAATCAGCCCCAGCATTTT
d_call: TRBD1; j_call: TRBJ2-1; v_call: TRBV7-3; clone_size: -; cdr3_aa: CASSKQGNEQFF; cdr3_nt: TGTGCCAGCAGCAAACAGGGGAATGAGCAGTTCTTC
d_call: -; j_call: TRBJ2-1; v_call: TRBV28; clone_size: -; cdr3_aa: CASSSTGTSSYNEQFF; cdr3_nt: TGTGCCAGCAGCAGTACCGGGACAAGCTCCTACAATGAGCAGTTCTTC
d_call: -; j_call: TRBJ1-6; v_call: TRBV6-2/TRBV6-3; clone_size: -; cdr3_aa: CASSYHLMESSSYNSPLHF; cdr3_nt: TGTGCCAGCAGTTACCACCTAATGGAGTCGAGCTCCTATAATTCACCCCTCCACTTT
d_call: TRBD1; j_call: TRBJ1-6; v_call: TRBV5-1; clone_size: -; cdr3_aa: CASSRGTGGSYNSPLHF; cdr3_nt: TGCGCCAGCAGCCGAGGGACAGGGGGTTCCTATAATTCACCCCTCCACTTT
d_call: -; j_call: TRBJ1-6; v_call: TRBV5-4; clone_size: few; cdr3_aa: CASSLVGANSPLHF; cdr3_nt: TGTGCCAGCAGCTTGGTAGGGGCTAATTCACCCCTCCACTTT
d_call: -; j_call: TRBJ1-6; v_call: TRBV6-5; clone_size: few; cdr3_aa: CASSPDLSPLHF; cdr3_nt: TGTGCCAGCAGTCCTGACCTCTCACCCCTCCACTTT
d_call: TRBD1; j_call: TRBJ1-1; v_call: TRBV7-9; clone_size: many; cdr3_aa: CASSLRTGVWEDTEAFF; cdr3_nt: TGTGCCAGCAGCTTACGGACAGGGGTATGGGAGGACACTGAAGCTTTCTTT